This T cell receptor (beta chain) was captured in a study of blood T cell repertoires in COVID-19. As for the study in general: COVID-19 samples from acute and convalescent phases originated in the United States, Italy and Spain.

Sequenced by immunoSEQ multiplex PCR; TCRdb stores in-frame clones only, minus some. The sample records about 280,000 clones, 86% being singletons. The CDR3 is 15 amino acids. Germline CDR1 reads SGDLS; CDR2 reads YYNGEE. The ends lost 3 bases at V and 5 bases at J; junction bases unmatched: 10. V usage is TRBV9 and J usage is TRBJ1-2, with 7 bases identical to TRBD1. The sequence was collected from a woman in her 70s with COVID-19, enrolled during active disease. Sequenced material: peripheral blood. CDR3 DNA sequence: TGTGCCAGCAGCGCAGGGACAGATGGGGTTTATGGCTACACCTTC. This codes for CASSAGTDGVYGYTF.